The rows below give T cell receptor beta chains drawn from one sample of a study of blood T cell repertoires in COVID-19. Profiling relied on immunoSEQ multiplex PCR, and the TCRdb table lists in-frame clones only, not all of them. The table has roughly 250,000 clones, 82% seen once. Sequencing input: peripheral blood. The receptors shown here come from a woman over 75 with active or convalescent COVID-19. Each CDR3 is given with its conserved first and last residue. D genes are given only for firm matches. Size values are once, few and many counts, or a class for expanded clones, and some rows have none.

clone_size	d_call	v_call	cdr3_length	j_call	cdr3_nt	cdr3_aa
.	.	TRBV28	14	TRBJ1-5	TGTGCCAGCCGGTTAGGGGTTGGGAATCAGCCCCAGCATTTT	CASRLGVGNQPQHF
once	.	TRBV7-9	15	TRBJ1-4	TGTGCCAGCAGCTTAGTAGAGGGTAGTGGCGAAAAACTGTTTTTT	CASSLVEGSGEKLFF
once	.	TRBV6-6	16	TRBJ2-2	TGTGCCAGCAGTTACTACGGAGCCAGGGCTACCGGGGAGCTGTTTTTT	CASSYYGARATGELFF
.	.	TRBV4-2	17	TRBJ1-5	TGTGCCAGCAGCCAAGATGAGGCCTCGATTAGCAATCAGCCCCAGCATTTT	CASSQDEASISNQPQHF
.	TRBD1	TRBV5-6	14	TRBJ1-3	TGTGCCAGCAGCGAGACAGGGCTGGGAAACACCATATATTTT	CASSETGLGNTIYF
.	.	TRBV28	13	TRBJ2-2	TGTGCCAGCAGTTTGAGGGGGACCGGGGAGCTGTTTTTT	CASSLRGTGELFF
.	.	TRBV7-8	13	TRBJ1-6	TGTGCCAGCAGCTTAGGGCAGAATTCACCCCTCCACTTT	CASSLGQNSPLHF
.	.	TRBV28	14	TRBJ1-2	TGTGCCAGCAGTACAACGTTGCTGCGGGGTGGCTACACCTTC	CASSTTLLRGGYTF
.	TRBD1	TRBV28	13	TRBJ1-1	TGTGCCAGCAGTTTTACAGGGGGCTTAGGAGCTTTCTTT	CASSFTGGLGAFF
few	.	TRBV10-3	13	TRBJ1-1	TGTGCCATCAGTGGACGGGGAAGCTTGGCCGCTTTCTTT	CAISGRGSLAAFF
.	.	TRBV5-1	16	TRBJ2-7	TGCGCCAGCAGCTTGGGAACAGGGCGCTCGGGCGGCGAGCAGTACTTC	CASSLGTGRSGGEQYF
.	TRBD1	TRBV5-4	14	TRBJ2-4	TGTGCCAGCAGCTCGACAGGGCAAAAAAACATTCAGTACTTC	CASSSTGQKNIQYF
once	.	TRBV20-1	11	TRBJ1-5	TGCAGTGCTACCCCGGTTCGGGCCCAGCATTTT	CSATPVRAQHF
.	.	TRBV2	17	TRBJ1-4	TGTGCCAGCAGTGGATGGGCCACGCAGATTAATAATGAAAAACTGTTTTTT	CASSGWATQINNEKLFF
.	.	TRBV3-1/TRBV3-2	15	TRBJ2-7	TGTGCCAGCAGCCAAGTGCAGGGGTCTCCTTACGAGCAGTACTTC	CASSQVQGSPYEQYF
.	.	TRBV13	12	TRBJ1-2	TGTGCCAGCAGCTTAAGACAGTATGGCTACACCTTC	CASSLRQYGYTF
.	.	TRBV18	17	TRBJ2-1	TGTGCCAGCTCACCAGACCTTCCCGACGGGACCTACAATGAGCAGTTCTTC	CASSPDLPDGTYNEQFF
.	TRBD2	TRBV5-1	15	TRBJ2-3	TGCGCCAGCAGAGATAGCGGGGCGAGCACAGATACGCAGTATTTT	CASRDSGASTDTQYF
.	TRBD2	TRBV6-1	17	TRBJ2-5	TGTGCCAGCAGTGAATCTCTAGCGGGGGGTCGCCAAGAGACCCAGTACTTC	CASSESLAGGRQETQYF
once	.	TRBV6-5	13	TRBJ1-3	TGTGCCAGCATAGGGGCTTCTGGAAACACCATATATTTT	CASIGASGNTIYF
.	.	TRBV19	15	TRBJ1-6	TGTGCCAGTAGTATACAGCGCTCCTATAATTCACCCCTCCACTTT	CASSIQRSYNSPLHF
.	.	TRBV3-1/TRBV3-2	15	TRBJ1-5	TGTGCCAGCAGCCAAGCGGGGGGAGGCGGTCAGCCCCAGCATTTT	CASSQAGGGGQPQHF
.	.	TRBV12-5	15	TRBJ2-1	TGTGCTAGTGGTTTGGGTCAGGGCAACGGCAATGAGCAGTTCTTC	CASGLGQGNGNEQFF
.	TRBD1	TRBV6-5	13	TRBJ1-1	TGTGCCAGCAGGGGGACAGGGAGGACTGAAGCTTTCTTT	CASRGTGRTEAFF
.	.	TRBV6-1	13	TRBJ2-7	TGTGCCAGCAATGAACTTGTGGGGCTCGAGCAGTACTTC	CASNELVGLEQYF
few	.	TRBV27	16	TRBJ1-6	TGTGCCAGCAGTTTAGAGAGACCAACCGTCCAGGCACCCCTCCACTTT	CASSLERPTVQAPLHF
.	TRBD2	TRBV5-1	17	TRBJ2-1	TGCGCCAGCAGCTTGGCGGGACTAGCGGGGGGGCGGAATGAGCAGTTCTTC	CASSLAGLAGGRNEQFF
.	.	TRBV27	14	TRBJ2-1	TGTGCCAGCAGTTTAGAGGAACCCCACAATGAGCAGTTCTTC	CASSLEEPHNEQFF
.	TRBD1	TRBV5-3	18	TRBJ1-1	TGTGCCAGAAGCTTGCCCCGGGACAGGGGGCTCGGGGACACTGAAGCTTTCTTT	CARSLPRDRGLGDTEAFF
.	TRBD1	TRBV5-4	15	TRBJ1-4	TGTGCCAGCAGCTGGGACAGGGCAACTAATGAAAAACTGTTTTTT	CASSWDRATNEKLFF
.	TRBD2	TRBV3-1/TRBV3-2	18	TRBJ2-3	TGTGCCAGCAGCCAAGCCCCGGGACTAGCGGGAGCTTTGGATACGCAGTATTTT	CASSQAPGLAGALDTQYF
few	.	TRBV6-5	14	TRBJ1-3	TGTGCCAGCAGATACAGGGATAGCGCGGACACCATATATTTT	CASRYRDSADTIYF